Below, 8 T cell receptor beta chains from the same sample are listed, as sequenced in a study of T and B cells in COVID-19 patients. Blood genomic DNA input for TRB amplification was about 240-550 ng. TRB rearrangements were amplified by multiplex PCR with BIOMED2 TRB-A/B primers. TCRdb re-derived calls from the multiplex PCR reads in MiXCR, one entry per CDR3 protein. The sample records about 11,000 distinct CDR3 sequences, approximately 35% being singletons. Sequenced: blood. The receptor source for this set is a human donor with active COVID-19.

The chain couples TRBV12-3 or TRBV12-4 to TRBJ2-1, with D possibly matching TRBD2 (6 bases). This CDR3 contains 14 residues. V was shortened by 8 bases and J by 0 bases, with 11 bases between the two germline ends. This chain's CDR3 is CASPRGSSYNEQFF. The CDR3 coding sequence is TGTGCCAGCCCTCGGGGGAGCTCCTACAATGAGCAGTTCTTC.

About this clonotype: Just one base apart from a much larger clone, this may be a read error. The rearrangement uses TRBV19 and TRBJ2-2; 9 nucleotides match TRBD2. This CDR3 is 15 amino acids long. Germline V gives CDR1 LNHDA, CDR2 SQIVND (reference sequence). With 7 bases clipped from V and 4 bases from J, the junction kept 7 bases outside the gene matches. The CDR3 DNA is TGTGCCAGTACTCCTCGCGGGAGGGTCACCGGGGAGCTGTTTTTT. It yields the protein CASTPRGRVTGELFF. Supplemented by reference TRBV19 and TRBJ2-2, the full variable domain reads DGGITQSPKYLFRKEGQNVTLSCEQNLNHDAMYWYRQDPGQGLRLIYYSQIVNDFQKGDIAEGYSVSREKKESFPLTVTSAQKNPTAFYLCASTPRGRVTGELFFGEGSRLTVL.

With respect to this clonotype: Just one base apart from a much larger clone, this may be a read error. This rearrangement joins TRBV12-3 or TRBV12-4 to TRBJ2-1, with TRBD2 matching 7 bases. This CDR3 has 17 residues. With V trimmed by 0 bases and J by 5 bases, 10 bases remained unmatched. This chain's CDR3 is CASSLAVGPGGDNEQFF. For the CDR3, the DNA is TGTGCCAGCAGTTTAGCGGTAGGGCCGGGAGGAGACAATGAGCAGTTCTTC.

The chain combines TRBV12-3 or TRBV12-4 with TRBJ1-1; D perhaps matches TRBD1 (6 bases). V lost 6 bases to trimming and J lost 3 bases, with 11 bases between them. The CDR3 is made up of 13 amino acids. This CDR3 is CASSKTGYTEAFF. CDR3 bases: TGTGCCAGCAGCAAAACAGGGTACACTGAAGCTTTCTTT.

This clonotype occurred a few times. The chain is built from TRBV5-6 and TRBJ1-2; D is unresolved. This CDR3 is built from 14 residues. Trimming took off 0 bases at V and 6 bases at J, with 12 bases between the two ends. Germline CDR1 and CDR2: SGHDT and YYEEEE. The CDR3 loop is CASSLAGREDGYTF. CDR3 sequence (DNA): TGTGCCAGCAGCTTGGCCGGGAGGGAGGATGGCTACACCTTC.

CDR3 bases: TGCAGTGCTAGAGGGGAGGGGGGCCTGGGTTCGAATATCGTGAATGAGCAGTTCTTC. This sequence encodes CSARGEGGLGSNIVNEQFF. This sequence joins TRBV20-1 and TRBJ2-1; a weak D match, TRBD2 (7 bases). Per the germline V gene, CDR1 is DFQATT and CDR2 is SNEGSKA (reference sequence). V dropped 1 base and J dropped 7 bases, with 29 bases sitting between them. The CDR3 runs to 19 residues.

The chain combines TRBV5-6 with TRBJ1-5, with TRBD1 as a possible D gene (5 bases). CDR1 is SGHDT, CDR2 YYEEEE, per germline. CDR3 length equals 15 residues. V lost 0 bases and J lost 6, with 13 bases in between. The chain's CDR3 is CASSLGRGEGQPQHF. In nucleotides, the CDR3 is TGTGCCAGCAGCTTGGGGAGGGGAGAGGGTCAGCCCCAGCATTTT.

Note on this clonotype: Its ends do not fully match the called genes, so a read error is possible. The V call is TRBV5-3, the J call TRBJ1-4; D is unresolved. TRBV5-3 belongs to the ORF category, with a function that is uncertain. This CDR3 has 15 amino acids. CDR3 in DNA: TGTGCCAGCAGCTTGGCGGGTCATAGTAATGAAAAACTGTTTTTT. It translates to CASSLAGHSNEKLFF.